The rows below give T cell receptor beta chains drawn from one sample of a study of T cell changes during pregnancy in multiple sclerosis. Repertoires were generated with immunoSEQ multiplex PCR, while TCRdb's copy carries only in-frame clones and drops some. The sample records about 98,000 clones, about 91% being singletons. This material consisted of peripheral blood, taken after pregnancy. These receptor sequences come from a female donor in good health, enrolled as a control in a pregnancy study. Each CDR3 is given with its conserved first and last residue. D genes are given only for firm matches. Clone size is not always given. Where it is, it says once, few, many or a class for expanded clones.

>TRBV7-6|-|TRBD2|TRBJ2-3
CASSSSGGGSDTQYF
TGTGCCAGCAGCTCTAGCGGGGGCGGGTCAGATACGCAGTATTTT
>TRBV6-8|-|-|TRBJ2-3
CASSYPGGKRKKSNTQYF
TGTGCCAGCAGTTACCCAGGAGGAAAAAGGAAGAAATCTAATACGCAGTATTTT
>TRBV5-1|-|-|TRBJ2-7
CASKGDYPNIYYHEQYF
TGCGCCAGCAAGGGGGACTACCCCAACATATACTATCACGAGCAGTACTTC
>TRBV6-1|-|-|TRBJ1-1
CASSDRYTEAFF
TGTGCCAGCAGTGACCGTTACACTGAAGCTTTCTTT
>TRBV9|-|-|TRBJ2-1
CASSVDGLDRNEQFF
TGTGCCAGCAGCGTAGACGGTCTAGATAGAAATGAGCAGTTCTTC
>TRBV27|once|-|TRBJ2-3
CASSTWGVTDTQYF
TGTGCCAGCAGTACTTGGGGCGTCACAGATACGCAGTATTTT
>TRBV29-1|-|TRBD2|TRBJ2-3
CSVGTSGSTDTQYF
TGCAGCGTTGGGACTAGCGGGAGCACAGATACGCAGTATTTT
>TRBV4-2|-|TRBD2|TRBJ2-6
CASSGAGVSGANVLTF
TGTGCCAGCAGCGGAGCGGGAGTGTCTGGGGCCAACGTCCTGACTTTC
>TRBV7-9|-|TRBD1|TRBJ1-2
CASSLAGDRGHPGYTF
TGTGCCAGCAGCTTAGCGGGGGACAGGGGGCATCCTGGCTACACCTTC
>TRBV6-1|-|TRBD1|TRBJ1-2
CASSESPGQGGYGYTF
TGTGCCAGCAGTGAGTCCCCGGGACAGGGCGGCTATGGCTACACCTTC
>TRBV5-1|-|TRBD1|TRBJ2-2
CASATGGPGFAGELFF
TGCGCCAGCGCGACAGGGGGTCCGGGGTTTGCCGGGGAGCTGTTTTTT
>TRBV9|-|-|TRBJ1-2
CASSVGSGDGYGYTF
TGTGCCAGCAGCGTAGGCTCAGGGGATGGCTATGGCTACACCTTC